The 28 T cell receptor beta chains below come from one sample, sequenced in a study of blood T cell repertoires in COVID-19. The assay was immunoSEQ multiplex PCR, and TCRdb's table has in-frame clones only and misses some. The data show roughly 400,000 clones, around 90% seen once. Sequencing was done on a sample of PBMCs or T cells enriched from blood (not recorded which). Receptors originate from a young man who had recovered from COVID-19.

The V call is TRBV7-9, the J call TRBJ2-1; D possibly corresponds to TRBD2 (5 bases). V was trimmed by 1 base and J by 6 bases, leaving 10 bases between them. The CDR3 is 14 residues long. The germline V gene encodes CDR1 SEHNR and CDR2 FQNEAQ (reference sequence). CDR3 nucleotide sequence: TGTGCCAGCAGCTTAGTGGGGAGATCCAATGAGCAGTTCTTC. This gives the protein CASSLVGRSNEQFF.

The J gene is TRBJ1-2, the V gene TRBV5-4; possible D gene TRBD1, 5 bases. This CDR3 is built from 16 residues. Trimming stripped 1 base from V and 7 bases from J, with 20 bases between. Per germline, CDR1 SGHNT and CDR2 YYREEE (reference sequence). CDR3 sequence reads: CASSLPDRSNYGGYTF. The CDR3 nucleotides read TGTGCCAGCAGCTTGCCCGACAGATCTAACTATGGTGGCTACACCTTC.

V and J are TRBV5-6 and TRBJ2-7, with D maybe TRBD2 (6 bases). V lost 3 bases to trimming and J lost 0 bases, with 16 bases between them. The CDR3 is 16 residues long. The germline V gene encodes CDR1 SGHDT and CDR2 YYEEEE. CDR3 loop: CASSSAGGWDSYEQYF. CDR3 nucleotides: TGTGCCAGCAGCTCGGCTGGGGGGTGGGACTCCTACGAGCAGTACTTC.

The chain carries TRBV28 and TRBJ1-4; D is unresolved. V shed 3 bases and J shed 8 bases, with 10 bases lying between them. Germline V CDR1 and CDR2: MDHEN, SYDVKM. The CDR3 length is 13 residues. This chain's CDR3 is CASSFGLREKLFF. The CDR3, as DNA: TGTGCCAGCAGTTTTGGTCTGCGGGAAAAACTGTTTTTT.

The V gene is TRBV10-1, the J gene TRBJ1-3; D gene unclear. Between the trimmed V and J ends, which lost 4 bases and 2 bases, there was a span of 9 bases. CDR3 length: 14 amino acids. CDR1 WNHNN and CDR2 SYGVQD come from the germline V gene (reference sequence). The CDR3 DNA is TGCGCCAGCAGTGTTTCCAGAACTGGAAACACCATATATTTT. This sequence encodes CASSVSRTGNTIYF.

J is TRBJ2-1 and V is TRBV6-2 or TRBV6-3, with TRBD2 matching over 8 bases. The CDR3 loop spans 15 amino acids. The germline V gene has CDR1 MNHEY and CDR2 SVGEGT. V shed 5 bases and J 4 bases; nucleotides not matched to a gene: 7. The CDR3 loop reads CASSLGTRRYNEQFF. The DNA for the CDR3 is TGTGCCAGCAGTCTAGGGACTAGGCGATACAATGAGCAGTTCTTC.

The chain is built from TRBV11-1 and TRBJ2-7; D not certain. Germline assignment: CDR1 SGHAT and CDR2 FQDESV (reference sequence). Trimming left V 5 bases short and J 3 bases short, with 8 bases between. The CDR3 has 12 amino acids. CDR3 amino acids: CASSNRGYEQYF. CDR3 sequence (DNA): TGTGCCAGCAGCAATAGAGGCTACGAGCAGTACTTC.

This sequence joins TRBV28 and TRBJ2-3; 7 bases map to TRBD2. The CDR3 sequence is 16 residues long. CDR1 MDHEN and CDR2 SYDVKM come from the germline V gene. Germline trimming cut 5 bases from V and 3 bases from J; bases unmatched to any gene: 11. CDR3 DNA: TGTGCCAGCAGTACCCCGCTCGCGGGAGCAACAGATACGCAGTATTTT. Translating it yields CASSTPLAGATDTQYF.

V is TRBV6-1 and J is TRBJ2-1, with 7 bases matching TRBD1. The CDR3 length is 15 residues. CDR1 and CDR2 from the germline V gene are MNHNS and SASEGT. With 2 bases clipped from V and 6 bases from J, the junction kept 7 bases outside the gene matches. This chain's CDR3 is CASSETGVGVNEQFF. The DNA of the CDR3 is TGTGCCAGCAGTGAAACAGGGGTAGGTGTCAATGAGCAGTTCTTC.

DNA of the CDR3: TGCAGTGCTAGTAACAGGGGCTATGGCTACACCTTC. This translates into CSASNRGYGYTF. The chain is built from TRBV20-1 and TRBJ1-2; 7 bases map to TRBD1. Germline V gene lookup returns CDR1 DFQATT and CDR2 SNEGSKA (reference sequence). Germline trimming cut 3 bases from V and 4 bases from J; bases unmatched to any gene: 2. This CDR3 comprises 12 residues.

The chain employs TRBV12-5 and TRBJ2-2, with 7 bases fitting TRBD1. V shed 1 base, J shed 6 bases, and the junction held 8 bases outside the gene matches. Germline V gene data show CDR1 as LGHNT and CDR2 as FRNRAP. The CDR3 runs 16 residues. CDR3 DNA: TGTGCTAGTGGTTTGGACGGGACAGTCCGACCCGGGGAGCTGTTTTTT. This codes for CASGLDGTVRPGELFF.

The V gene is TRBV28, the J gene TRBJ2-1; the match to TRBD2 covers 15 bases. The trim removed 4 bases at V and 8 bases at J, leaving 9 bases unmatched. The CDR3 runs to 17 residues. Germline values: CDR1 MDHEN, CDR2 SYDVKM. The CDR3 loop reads CASSSSGLAGGPDEQFF. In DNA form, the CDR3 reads TGTGCCAGCAGTTCAAGCGGACTAGCGGGAGGGCCAGATGAGCAGTTCTTC.

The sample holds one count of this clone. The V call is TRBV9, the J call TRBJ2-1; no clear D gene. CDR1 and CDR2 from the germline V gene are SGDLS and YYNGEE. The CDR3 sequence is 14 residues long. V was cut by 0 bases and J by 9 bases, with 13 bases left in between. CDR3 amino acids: CASSVGHFKSEQFF. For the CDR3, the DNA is TGTGCCAGCAGCGTAGGACACTTTAAATCTGAGCAGTTCTTC.

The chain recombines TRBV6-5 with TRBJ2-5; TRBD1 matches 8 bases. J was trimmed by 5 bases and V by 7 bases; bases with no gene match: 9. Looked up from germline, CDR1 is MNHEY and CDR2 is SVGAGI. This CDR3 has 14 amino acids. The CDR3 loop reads CASKRTGSAETQYF. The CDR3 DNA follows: TGTGCCAGCAAAAGGACAGGGAGCGCCGAGACCCAGTACTTC.

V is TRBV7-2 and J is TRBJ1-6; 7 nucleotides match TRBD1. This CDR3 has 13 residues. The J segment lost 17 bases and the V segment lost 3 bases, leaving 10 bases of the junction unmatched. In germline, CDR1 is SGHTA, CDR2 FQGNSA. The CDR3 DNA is TGTGCCAGCAGCTTCTTCGGGACAGAAGATTTCCACTTT. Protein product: CASSFFGTEDFHF.

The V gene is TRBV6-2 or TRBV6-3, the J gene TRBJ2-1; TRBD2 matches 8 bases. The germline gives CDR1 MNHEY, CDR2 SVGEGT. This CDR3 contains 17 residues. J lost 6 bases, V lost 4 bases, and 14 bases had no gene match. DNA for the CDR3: TGTGCCAGCAGTTTATGGTCAGGAGCGGGAGTATCCAATGAGCAGTTCTTC. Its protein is CASSLWSGAGVSNEQFF.

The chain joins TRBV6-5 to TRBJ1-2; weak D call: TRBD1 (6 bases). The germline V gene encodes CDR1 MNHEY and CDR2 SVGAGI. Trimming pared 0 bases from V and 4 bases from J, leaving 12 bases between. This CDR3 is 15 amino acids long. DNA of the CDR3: TGTGCCAGCAGTTACTCGATCGGGACAATCTATGGCTACACCTTC. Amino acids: CASSYSIGTIYGYTF.

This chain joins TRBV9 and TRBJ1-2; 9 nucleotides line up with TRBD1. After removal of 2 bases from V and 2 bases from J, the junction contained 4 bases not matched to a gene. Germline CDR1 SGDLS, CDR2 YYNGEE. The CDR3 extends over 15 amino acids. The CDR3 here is CASSVGTGKNYGYTF. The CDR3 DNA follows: TGTGCCAGCAGCGTGGGGACAGGGAAGAACTATGGCTACACCTTC.

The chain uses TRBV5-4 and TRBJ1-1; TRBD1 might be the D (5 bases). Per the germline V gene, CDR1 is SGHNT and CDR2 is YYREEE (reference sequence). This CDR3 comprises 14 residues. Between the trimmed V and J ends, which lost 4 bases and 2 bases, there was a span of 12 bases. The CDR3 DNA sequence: TGTGCCAGCAGCCTAGGGACTCAAAACACTGAAGCTTTCTTT. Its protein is CASSLGTQNTEAFF.

The CDR3 loop is CAWSVQGEQFF. CDR3 DNA: TGTGCCTGGAGTGTACAGGGTGAGCAGTTCTTC. The chain joins TRBV30 to TRBJ2-1, with D tentatively TRBD1 (6 bases). This CDR3 region has 11 residues. The germline gives CDR1 GTSNPN, CDR2 SVGIG (reference sequence). The V and J ends lost 0 bases and 9 bases respectively, with 6 bases between them.

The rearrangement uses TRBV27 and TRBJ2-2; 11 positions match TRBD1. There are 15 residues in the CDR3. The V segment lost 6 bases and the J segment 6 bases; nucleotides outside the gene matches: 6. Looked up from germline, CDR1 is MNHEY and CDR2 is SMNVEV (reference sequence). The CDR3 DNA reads TGTGCCAGCAGGGACAGGGGGCGTTTAGCCGGGGAGCTGTTTTTT. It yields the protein CASRDRGRLAGELFF.

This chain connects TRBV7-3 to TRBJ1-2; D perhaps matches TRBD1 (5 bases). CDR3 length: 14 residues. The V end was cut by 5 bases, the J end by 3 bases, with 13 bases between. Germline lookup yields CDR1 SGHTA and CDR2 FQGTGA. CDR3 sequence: CASSPHGGDYGYTF. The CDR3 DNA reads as TGTGCCAGCAGCCCCCACGGGGGGGACTATGGCTACACCTTC.

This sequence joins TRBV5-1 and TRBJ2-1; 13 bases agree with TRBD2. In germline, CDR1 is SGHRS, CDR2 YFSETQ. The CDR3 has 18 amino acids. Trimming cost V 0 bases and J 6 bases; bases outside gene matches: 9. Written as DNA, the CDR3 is TGCGCCAGCAGCTTGGCCCCGACTAGCGGGAGGCCTATCAATGAGCAGTTCTTC. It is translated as CASSLAPTSGRPINEQFF.

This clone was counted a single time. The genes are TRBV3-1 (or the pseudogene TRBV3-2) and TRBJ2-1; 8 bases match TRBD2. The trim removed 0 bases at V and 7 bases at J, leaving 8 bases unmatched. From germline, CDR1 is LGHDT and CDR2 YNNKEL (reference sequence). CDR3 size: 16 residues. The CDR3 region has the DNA TGTGCCAGCAGCCAAGAGCTAGCGGGTAGTAGTAATGAGCAGTTCTTC. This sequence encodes CASSQELAGSSNEQFF.

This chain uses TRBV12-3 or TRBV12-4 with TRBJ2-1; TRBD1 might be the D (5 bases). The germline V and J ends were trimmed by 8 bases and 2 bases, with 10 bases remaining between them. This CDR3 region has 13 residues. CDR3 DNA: TGTGCCAGCGGGGCTTCGACCTACAATGAGCAGTTCTTC. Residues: CASGASTYNEQFF.

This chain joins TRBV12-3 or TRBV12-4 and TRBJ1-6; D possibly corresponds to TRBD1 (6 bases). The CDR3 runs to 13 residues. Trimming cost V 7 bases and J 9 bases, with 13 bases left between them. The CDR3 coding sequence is TGTGCCAGCAAAGCGCGGGGGCCTTCACCCCTCCACTTT. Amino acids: CASKARGPSPLHF.

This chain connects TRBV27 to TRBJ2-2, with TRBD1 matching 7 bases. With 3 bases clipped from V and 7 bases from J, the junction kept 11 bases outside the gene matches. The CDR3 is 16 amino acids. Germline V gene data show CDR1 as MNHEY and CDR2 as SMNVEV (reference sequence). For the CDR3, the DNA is TGTGCCAGCAGTTTTCAGACAGGGTATGGCGGCGGGGAGCTGTTTTTT. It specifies CASSFQTGYGGGELFF.

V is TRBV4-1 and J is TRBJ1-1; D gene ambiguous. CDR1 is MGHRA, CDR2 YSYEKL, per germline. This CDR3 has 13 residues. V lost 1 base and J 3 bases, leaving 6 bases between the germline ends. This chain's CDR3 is CASSQVFDTEAFF. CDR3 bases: TGCGCCAGCAGCCAAGTTTTCGACACTGAAGCTTTCTTT.